This paragraph reports one T cell receptor beta chain. Its antigen is not identified. The sample is drawn from a study of cytomegalovirus exposure and HLA in healthy donors. Germline CDR1 and CDR2: ENHRY and SYGVKD. The CDR3 totals 13 residues. Trimming took 10 bases from V and 1 from J, leaving 14 bases between them. Study findings and constraints: Later on, a genetic analysis was performed. It linked a missense variant in DCLRE1C with V- and J-gene trimming of TCR beta. Rare TCR sequences predominated, though certain public TCRs were found in many donors. Most likely, a cluster of highly shared sequence variants arose as a sequencing artifact.

Primers for the PCR totalled 60 Vbeta and 13 Jbeta. Produced via immunoSEQ multiplex PCR; TCRdb's table is partial and in-frame only. Of about 160,000 clones listed, around 80% are singletons. The rearrangement links TRBV10-3 to TRBJ2-7; D is ambiguous. The sequence was obtained from a middle-aged man in good health and CMV-seronegative. The sample consisted of PBMCs. CDR3 residues: CATLDAVSYEQYF. The CDR3 DNA reads as TGTGCCACCCTCGATGCAGTTTCCTACGAGCAGTACTTC.